This T cell receptor beta chain was recovered during a study of T cell responses to AZD1222 COVID-19 vaccine. Overall study findings and caveats: Nearly half of spike-specific TCRs reportedly go after variant regions that carry no mutations. Spike-specific TCR repertoires showed rising breadth and depth after two AZD1222 doses. Only after the peak T cell response were repertoires sampled.

This clone was seen a single time. Antigen unknown. The method was immunoSEQ multiplex PCR; TCRdb's version includes in-frame clones alone and lacks a portion of them. The repertoire consists of roughly 79,000 clones, with about 91% occurring once and the leading ten covering around 7.1%. The origin of this receptor is an adult in good health. Sequenced material: peripheral blood, taken on day 0 of MenACWY control vaccination.

CDR3 DNA: TGCGCCAGCAGTGAGTACACCTCTGATGAAGCTTTCTTT. This codes for CASSEYTSDEAFF. The chain employs TRBV10-1 and TRBJ1-1; no reliable D call. Trimming took off 1 base at V and 7 bases at J, with 10 bases between the two ends. This CDR3 contains 13 residues. CDR1 is WNHNN and CDR2 is SYGVQD in the germline V gene (reference sequence).